This section outlines one T cell receptor beta chain sequence together with its context. What this receptor recognizes is not known. No per-base quality is available; no much larger clone lies one base away. The data were taken from a study of blood T cells in healthy people across ages (dated by TCRdb to about 2015). Broadly, across the study: In model experiments, template switching captured about one uniquely barcoded TCR beta cDNA molecule for every two T cells. Using deep sequencing normalized with unique cDNA molecular identifiers, the study measured how TCR beta repertoire diversity changes with age. The donors were split into four age groups: young (average around 16 years), middle-aged (39), aged (62) and long-lived (more than 80). Using the same blood draw, the study looked at two additional independent replicas of 1 million unique cDNA reads for two donors, one aged 18 to 29 and the other aged 80 or older. Paper-wide results and their limitations: There was a strong correlation between observed TCR beta diversity and the percentage of naive T cells measured by flow cytometry. The CMV infection status of donors was not known, potentially confounding age-related changes in expanded clonotypes. Because profiling used bulk unsorted PBMCs, naive and antigen-experienced compartments could not be compared conclusively. Estimates of total diversity based on one million sequenced T cells were considered lower bounds and underestimates. Observed TCR beta diversity per million T cells fell roughly linearly with age, and a significant reduction was already apparent by age approximately 41. Compared with the aged group, more naive CD4+ T cells, fewer expanded clones and increased TCR diversity were shown by the long-lived group, suggesting age selection.

Libraries came from 5' RACE. The listed sequencing device is Illumina HiSeq 2500. The second PCR ran for roughly 7 to 12 cycles and used a J-beta primer mix along with a sample-barcoded 5' primer. A template-switch 5' adaptor carrying 12 random nucleotides introduced a unique molecular identifier onto each TCR beta cDNA molecule. At least 2.5 million CDR3-containing paired-end reads were obtained from each sample. First-strand cDNA synthesis was performed from all RNA using the Mint cDNA synthesis kit, with priming by a TRBC-specific oligonucleotide. After uracil-DNA glycosylase treatment, a first 18-cycle PCR used universal primers M1SS and BC2_uni_R on all cDNA. The source study handled its data this way. For normalization, 1 million high-quality reads were randomly selected from each sample, with every read carrying a distinct molecular identifier. Instead of being binned into consensus sequences, reads that shared molecular identifiers were thrown out. MiTCR, with a Q25 quality threshold and the strictest error-elimination algorithm, was used for CDR3 identification, clonotype clustering and error correction. A nonparametric unseen species model with Euler transformation was used to estimate a lower bound on total TCR beta diversity. TCRdb reworked the public reads: Q25 trimming with fastp, MiXCR clone assembly, productive beta chains retained. Identical CDR3 proteins give one entry, which carries the most common genes and DNA. The V and J calls reflect TCRdb's pipeline rather than the authors' work. This sample comprises hundreds of thousands of distinct CDR3 sequences, about 25% of them detected only once. The top ten clones comprise under 9% of the sample.

There are 13 amino acids in the CDR3, from cysteine to phenylalanine inclusive. Just CDR3 DNA is preserved here, 39 bases in frame from base 1. V and J are truncated by 3 bases and 7 bases respectively, leaving an intervening sequence of 9 bases. CDR1 MGHRA and CDR2 YSYEKL were looked up in the germline V gene. The donors were about 40 Caucasian individuals from Russia, aged 6 to 90 years, who were systemically healthy. About 10 milliliters of peripheral blood were drawn from each donor into EDTA-treated Vacutainer tubes. Ficoll-Paque density-gradient centrifugation was used to isolate PBMCs, with at least 7 million per sample. Trizol reagent was used to extract total RNA from the PBMCs, yielding at least 6 micrograms per sample. For every donor, flow cytometry on a PBMC aliquot measured the percentage of naive CD45RAhigh/CD27high T cells. The sample was also reused in another study, on T cells of mothers and their children. Drawing on the second study: The donors were nine systemically healthy Caucasian individuals, made up of three mothers and their six children. cDNA synthesis used all of the extracted RNA, with 1.5 ug of RNA in each 15 ul reaction. In the second PCR, the M1S primer added sample barcodes and 2-4 random nucleotides. More than 8 million TCR beta CDR3 reads were obtained from each mother, and several million reads were obtained from each child. In both related and unrelated pairs, thymic selection shapes the output of TCR recombination in a similar way, with inherited differences having only a minor effect. Normalized repertoire overlap was always slightly but never significantly higher in related than unrelated mother-child pairs. No persistent microchimeric T cell clones were detected, at a sensitivity of roughly 100 clones per million clonotypes. In the study, deep NGS was used to compare the TCR beta repertoires of mothers and children, and features distinguishing related mother-child pairs from unrelated individuals were sought. On average, the children were roughly 11 +/- 4 years old, while the mothers were approximately 40 +/- 4 years old. After adapters were ligated using NEBNext reagents, the libraries underwent 100+100 nt paired-end sequencing on an Illumina HiSeq 2000. Mother and child libraries were prepared a month apart and sequenced in separate runs to prevent cross-contamination. For each donor, somewhere between roughly 500,000 and 2,300,000 distinct TCR beta clonotypes were identified. Naive TCR beta clonotypes were estimated from low-frequency clonotypes matched to each donor's FACS-determined naive share, without sorting.

Sample: blood. Rearrangement joined TRBV4-1 to TRBJ2-2; the D gene cannot be resolved reliably. The sequence came from a boy between 5 and 17 years old in good health. The base sequence is TGCGCCAGCAGCCACCAAATGGACGGGGAGCTGTTTTTT. Translated, this is CASSHQMDGELFF.